This TCR beta chain stems from a study of shared clonotypes between healthy human individuals. Here immunoSEQ multiplex PCR was the method, and the copy in TCRdb shows in-frame clones only, minus some. The profile shows roughly 2,000,000 clones, about 95% of them singletons. This CDR3 has 13 amino acids. V was clipped by 3 bases and J by 5 bases, with 8 bases between them. Germline loops: CDR1 SGHAT, CDR2 FQNNGV. General study results and limits: Apart from blood, nothing was sampled; tissue repertoires likely differ. How much donors shared clonotypes was expected to be affected by sequencing depth.

Comments on this clone: Its antigen is undetermined.

CD8 cells regarded as naive lacked CD45RO, were positively chosen for CCR7, and omitted terminally differentiated effector memory CD45RA+ cells. The donor population consisted of healthy HIV-negative adults with no recent acute infections or vaccinations. The receptor comes from a man in his late teens or twenties in good health. The source material was naive CD8+ T cells sorted from blood. This chain connects TRBV11-2 to TRBJ1-5, with D unclear. The CDR3 bases are TGTGCCAGCAGCTTTGGACTAGATCAGCCCCAGCATTTT. Its protein is CASSFGLDQPQHF.